The 27 T cell receptor beta chains below all came from one sample that was sequenced in a study of blood T cell repertoires in COVID-19. Libraries were prepared by immunoSEQ multiplex PCR; TCRdb keeps only in-frame clonotypes and omits some of them. In the table there are 300,000 to 450,000 clones, around 87% of which are singletons. The sequencing input was peripheral blood. The origin of the receptors is a woman aged 55-70 years with COVID-19, enrolled during active disease.

V gene TRBV7-8 combines with J gene TRBJ1-1; D is undetermined. Germline V gene data show CDR1 as SGHVS and CDR2 as FQNEAQ. This CDR3 comprises 14 residues. V lost 4 bases, J lost 1 base, and 10 bases lay in between. The DNA of the CDR3 is TGTGCCAGCAGCTCGTACACAGAGAACACTGAAGCTTTCTTT. The encoded protein is CASSSYTENTEAFF.

V and J are TRBV7-2 and TRBJ1-4; TRBD1 is a possible D gene (6 bases). Germline lookup yields CDR1 SGHTA and CDR2 FQGNSA. This CDR3 contains 14 residues. Trimming cost V 5 bases and J 0 bases, with 7 bases left between them. CDR3 sequence reads: CASSRQATNEKLFF. The CDR3 DNA sequence: TGTGCCAGCAGCAGACAGGCAACTAATGAAAAACTGTTTTTT.

The CDR3 DNA is TGCGCCAGCAGCGTCGGGACGGAGGGTTCCAAAAACATTCAGTACTTC. Protein sequence: CASSVGTEGSKNIQYF. The gene calls are TRBV4-1 and TRBJ2-4; D possibly corresponds to TRBD2 (6 bases). CDR1 and CDR2 (germline): MGHRA, YSYEKL. V was shortened by 5 bases and J by 2 bases, with 16 bases between the two germline ends. The CDR3 is 16 amino acids.

J is TRBJ1-1 and V is TRBV4-1, with 12 bases matching TRBD1. The CDR3 totals 16 residues. The V gene's germline CDR1 is MGHRA and CDR2 YSYEKL. The J segment lost 0 bases and the V segment lost 4 bases, leaving 3 bases of the junction unmatched. The CDR3 region has the DNA TGCGCCAGCAGCCGCGGGACAGGGGGCATGAACACTGAAGCTTTCTTT. Translating gives CASSRGTGGMNTEAFF.

V and J are TRBV7-9 and TRBJ2-3, with unresolved D. The CDR3 spans 14 residues. Trimming stripped 2 bases from V and 1 base from J, with 7 bases between. The germline V gene encodes CDR1 SEHNR and CDR2 FQNEAQ (reference sequence). CDR3 amino acids: CASSLRTGTDTQYF. CDR3 DNA: TGTGCCAGCAGCTTAAGAACAGGCACAGATACGCAGTATTTT.

This clone was seen just once. The genes are TRBV7-3 and TRBJ2-2; D unclear. Per the germline V gene, CDR1 is SGHTA and CDR2 is FQGTGA. The CDR3 sequence is 14 residues long. With 2 bases removed from V and 2 bases from J, the gap between germline ends came to 6 bases. In DNA, the CDR3 is TGTGCCAGCAGCTTAGAGAAAAACACCGGGGAGCTGTTTTTT. Protein: CASSLEKNTGELFF.

The chain recombines TRBV7-3 with TRBJ2-5; TRBD1 aligns across 10 bases. The V and J ends lost 7 bases and 4 bases, in that order; junction bases with no gene match: 9. The CDR3 covers 15 residues. In germline, CDR1 is SGHTA, CDR2 FQGTGA. The CDR3 loop is CASKLTGGRLETQYF. CDR3 nucleotide sequence: TGTGCCAGCAAATTGACAGGGGGCCGTTTAGAGACCCAGTACTTC.

This clone was recorded once. The chain carries TRBV5-8 and TRBJ2-7; unclear D gene. V was cut by 0 bases and J by 3 bases, with 7 bases left in between. Looked up from germline, CDR1 is SGHTS and CDR2 is YDEGEE. The CDR3 length is 13 residues. The CDR3 sequence: CASSLGSSYEQYF. The CDR3 region has the DNA TGTGCCAGCAGCTTGGGTTCTAGCTACGAGCAGTACTTC.

This clone appeared a single time. This chain links TRBV7-8 with TRBJ1-6; perhaps TRBD1 as D (5 bases). This CDR3 region has 16 residues. V was clipped by 3 bases and J by 9 bases, with 18 bases between them. CDR1 SGHVS and CDR2 FQNEAQ come from the germline V gene. CDR3 in DNA: TGTGCCAGCAGCTTGGGTGGCCCAGGGATGATTTCACCCCTCCACTTT. Translation: CASSLGGPGMISPLHF.

V and J are TRBV30 and TRBJ1-1; 7 nucleotides match TRBD1. The CDR3 sequence is 13 residues long. Germline trimming cut 5 bases from V and 1 base from J; bases unmatched to any gene: 4. Germline V gene sequence: CDR1 GTSNPN, CDR2 SVGIG (reference sequence). CDR3 amino acids: CAWGGQPNTEAFF. The CDR3 bases are TGTGCCTGGGGGGGACAGCCGAACACTGAAGCTTTCTTT.

This chain links TRBV6-6 with TRBJ1-3; tentatively, D is TRBD1 (6 bases). Trimming stripped 6 bases from V and 0 bases from J, with 12 bases between. This CDR3 comprises 15 residues. Looked up from germline, CDR1 is MNHNY and CDR2 is SVGAGI (reference sequence). The CDR3 region is CASSKNRASGNTIYF. In DNA form, the CDR3 reads TGTGCCAGCAGCAAAAACAGGGCCTCTGGAAACACCATATATTTT.

This sequence joins TRBV24-1 and TRBJ1-4, with D perhaps matching TRBD1 (5 bases). Germline CDR1 and CDR2: KGHDR and SFDVKD. CDR3 length: 16 amino acids. V gave up 8 bases and J gave up 8 bases, with 23 bases separating them. CDR3 sequence reads: CATTSAGRASREKLFF. CDR3 nucleotides: TGTGCCACCACCTCAGCAGGGAGGGCTTCTCGAGAAAAACTGTTTTTT.

The chain is built from TRBV5-1 and TRBJ2-7, with 11 nucleotides matching TRBD2. This CDR3 is 14 amino acids long. Germline CDR1 is SGHRS and CDR2 is YFSETQ. V was clipped by 2 bases and J by 7 bases; unmatched bases: 5. CDR3 in DNA: TGCGCCAGCAGCTTACTAGCGGGGGCCGGGGAGCAGTACTTC. Translating it yields CASSLLAGAGEQYF.

There are a few counts of this clone. The chain carries TRBV5-4 and TRBJ1-1; D gene uncertain. From germline, CDR1 is SGHNT and CDR2 YYREEE (reference sequence). Trimming cost V 3 bases and J 1 base, with 19 bases left between them. CDR3 length: 17 residues. CDR3 sequence: CASSSIGGRPPNTEAFF. CDR3 coding DNA: TGTGCCAGCAGCTCTATCGGTGGCAGGCCGCCGAACACTGAAGCTTTCTTT.

CDR3 bases: TGTGCCATCAGTGAGTCGGGCACTAGCGGGGGTGGGAATGAGCAGTTCTTC. Its translation is CAISESGTSGGGNEQFF. V and J are TRBV10-3 and TRBJ2-1; 11 bases map to TRBD2. V was pared by 0 bases and J by 7 bases, with 8 bases of the junction left unmatched. CDR3 size: 17 residues. Germline CDR1 and CDR2: ENHRY and SYGVKD.

The chain combines TRBV7-8 with TRBJ2-5, with 8 bases matching TRBD1. The CDR3 has 17 residues. V shed 1 base and J 3 bases; nucleotides not matched to a gene: 10. The V gene's germline CDR1 is SGHVS and CDR2 FQNEAQ. CDR3 protein: CASSLDPTGDGKETQYF. The CDR3 DNA is TGTGCCAGCAGCTTAGACCCGACAGGGGACGGGAAAGAGACCCAGTACTTC.

The chain has TRBV7-9 and TRBJ2-1; D unresolved. The V gene lost 6 bases and the J gene lost 4 bases, with 4 bases spanning the gap. The CDR3 totals 11 residues. CDR1 and CDR2 from the germline V gene are SEHNR and FQNEAQ (reference sequence). The CDR3 bases are TGTGCCAGCAGGGAGTACAATGAGCAGTTCTTC. Its translation: CASREYNEQFF. The whole variable domain, filled in from reference TRBV7-9 and TRBJ2-1, reads DTGVSQNPRHKITKRGQNVTFRCDPISEHNRLYWYRQTLGQGPEFLTYFQNEAQLEKSRLLSDRFSAERPKGSFSTLEIQRTEQGDSAMYLCASREYNEQFFGPGTRLTVL.

V gene TRBV11-1 combines with J gene TRBJ2-5; no clear D gene. Trimming took 5 bases from V and 5 from J, leaving 6 bases between them. CDR1 SGHAT and CDR2 FQDESV come from the germline V gene (reference sequence). The CDR3 has 11 residues. This chain's CDR3 is CASSRGETQYF. For the CDR3, the DNA is TGTGCCAGCAGCAGAGGCGAGACCCAGTACTTC.

V usage is TRBV4-1 and J usage is TRBJ2-3, with 13 bases matching TRBD2. Germline-derived CDR1 and CDR2 are MGHRA and YSYEKL. CDR3 length equals 18 residues. The junction had 7 bases not matched to a gene; V was cut back by 3 bases and J by 1 base. The chain's CDR3 is CASSHGLAGARGTDTQYF. The CDR3 nucleotides read TGCGCCAGCAGCCACGGACTAGCGGGGGCCCGTGGCACAGATACGCAGTATTTT.

Concerning this clone: This CDR3 is also generated by other DNA sequences in the sample. The chain links TRBV30 to TRBJ1-1; TRBD1 is a possible D gene (5 bases). The CDR3 length is 13 residues. CDR1 GTSNPN and CDR2 SVGIG come from the germline V gene (reference sequence). Trimming pared 0 bases from V and 1 base from J, leaving 6 bases between. The CDR3 DNA reads as TGTGCCTGGAGTGTACAGGCGAACACTGAAGCTTTCTTT. Protein sequence: CAWSVQANTEAFF.

The rearrangement joins TRBV12-3 or TRBV12-4 to TRBJ1-1; weak D call: TRBD1 (5 bases). This CDR3 contains 13 residues. V lost 2 bases and J lost 5, with 9 bases in between. CDR3 loop: CASSLRSGTEAFF. CDR3 nucleotides: TGTGCCAGCAGTTTAAGGTCAGGGACTGAAGCTTTCTTT.

The chain's CDR3 is CATEGQGPYEQYF. CDR3 DNA sequence: TGTGCCACCGAGGGACAGGGACCCTACGAGCAGTACTTC. The chain uses TRBV24-1 and TRBJ2-7; 9 bases line up with TRBD1. J gave up 2 bases and V 9 bases, and 4 bases lay outside the gene matches. The germline CDR1 and CDR2 sequences are KGHDR and SFDVKD. CDR3 length: 13 residues.

The V call is TRBV2, the J call TRBJ1-2; D is ambiguous. V was shortened by 6 bases and J by 2 bases, with 10 bases between the two germline ends. The CDR3 loop spans 13 amino acids. Germline-derived CDR1 and CDR2 are SNHLY and FYNNEI. CDR3 coding DNA: TGTGCCAGCAGAAGGGAGGTGAACTATGGCTACACCTTC. It is translated as CASRREVNYGYTF.

This clone was recorded once. This chain connects TRBV5-1 to TRBJ2-3; 9 bases match TRBD1. Germline V CDR1 and CDR2: SGHRS, YFSETQ. The length of the CDR3 is 14 residues. After removal of 4 bases from V and 0 bases from J, the junction contained 0 bases not matched to a gene. CDR3 sequence reads: CASSDRGSTDTQYF. In nucleotides, the CDR3 is TGCGCCAGCAGCGACAGGGGGAGCACAGATACGCAGTATTTT.

This chain connects TRBV10-3 to TRBJ2-7; perhaps TRBD1 as D (5 bases). Trimming removed 2 bases from V and 3 bases from J, with 8 bases in between. The CDR3 contains 13 residues. CDR1 and CDR2 (germline): ENHRY, SYGVKD. DNA for the CDR3: TGTGCCATCAGTGAGACAGGTATCTACGAGCAGTACTTC. Translation gives CAISETGIYEQYF.

This clone came up once. The rearrangement joins TRBV27 to TRBJ2-5; D possibly corresponds to TRBD2 (5 bases). CDR1 is MNHEY, CDR2 SMNVEV, per germline (reference sequence). CDR3 length equals 13 residues. Trimming shortened V by 6 bases and J by 5 bases, and 13 bases separated the two germline ends. The CDR3 spells CASRERMVETQYF. The CDR3 DNA sequence: TGTGCCAGCAGGGAGCGGATGGTGGAGACCCAGTACTTC.

V is TRBV19 and J is TRBJ1-2; D unresolved. Germline V gene sequence: CDR1 LNHDA, CDR2 SQIVND (reference sequence). This CDR3 region has 14 residues. Between the trimmed V and J ends, which lost 1 base and 2 bases, there was a span of 8 bases. The DNA for the CDR3 is TGTGCCAGTAGTATAGCTACCGCGAACTATGGCTACACCTTC. Translated: CASSIATANYGYTF.